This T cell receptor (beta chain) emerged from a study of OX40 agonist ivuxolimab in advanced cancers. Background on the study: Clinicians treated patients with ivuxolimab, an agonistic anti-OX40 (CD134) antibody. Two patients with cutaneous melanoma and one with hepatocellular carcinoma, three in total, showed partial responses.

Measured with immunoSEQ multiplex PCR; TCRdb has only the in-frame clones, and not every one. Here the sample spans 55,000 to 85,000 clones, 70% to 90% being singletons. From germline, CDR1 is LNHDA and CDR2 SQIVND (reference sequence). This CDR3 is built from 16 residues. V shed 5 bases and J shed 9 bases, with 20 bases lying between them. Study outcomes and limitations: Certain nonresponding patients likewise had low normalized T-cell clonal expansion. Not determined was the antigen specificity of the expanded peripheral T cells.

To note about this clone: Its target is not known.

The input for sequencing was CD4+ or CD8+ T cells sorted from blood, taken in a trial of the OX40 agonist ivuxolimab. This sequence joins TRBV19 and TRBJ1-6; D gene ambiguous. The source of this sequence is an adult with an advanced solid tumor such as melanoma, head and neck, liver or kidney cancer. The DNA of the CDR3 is TGTGCCAGTAGTCCCCCGCAGTGGGCCCGAGGTTCACCCCTCCACTTT. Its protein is CASSPPQWARGSPLHF.